The 18 T cell receptor beta chains given below trace back to one sample, sequenced in a study of metastatic and nonmetastatic thyroid tumors. Thyroid surgery took place with no prior treatment in any patient. TCRdb used MiXCR to call clones anew from the PCR reads. The sample lists about 92,000 clones; 15% were seen once. Sequencing input: blood. Receptors originate from a female donor with papillary thyroid cancer or a benign thyroid nodule (not recorded which). Some clones in this sample may be carry-over from other donors' samples.

This clone was observed at least ten times. The CDR3 nucleotides read TGCAGCGTCTCCGACAGGGTTGGTTACAATGAGCAGTTCTTC. Translating gives CSVSDRVGYNEQFF. This rearrangement joins TRBV29-1 to TRBJ2-1, with 7 bases identical to TRBD1. From germline, CDR1 is SQVTM and CDR2 ANQGSEA. The trim removed 6 bases at V and 4 bases at J, leaving 9 bases unmatched. The CDR3 is 14 amino acids.

The table lists this clone with many counts. The V call is TRBV11-1, the J call TRBJ2-2; 11 bases fit TRBD2. Germline V lookup: CDR1 SGHAT, CDR2 FQDESV (reference sequence). This CDR3 is 17 amino acids long. The trim removed 3 bases at V and 3 bases at J, leaving 6 bases unmatched. The CDR3 is CASSFPTSGVDTGELFF. CDR3 nucleotide sequence: TGTGCCAGCAGCTTCCCGACTAGCGGGGTGGACACCGGGGAGCTGTTTTTT. Full variable domain (rest looked up from reference TRBV11-1 and TRBJ2-2): EAEVAQSPRYKITEKSQAVAFWCDPISGHATLYWYRQILGQGPELLVQFQDESVVDDSQLPKDRFSAERLKGVDSTLKIQPAELGDSAMYLCASSFPTSGVDTGELFFGEGSRLTVL.

This clone has at least ten counts. The genes are TRBV27 and TRBJ1-5; D is ambiguous. The CDR3 loop spans 12 amino acids. V dropped 4 bases and J dropped 6 bases, with 7 bases sitting between them. Germline values: CDR1 MNHEY, CDR2 SMNVEV (reference sequence). CDR3 region: CASSSWGQPQHF. DNA for the CDR3: TGTGCCAGCAGTTCTTGGGGTCAGCCCCAGCATTTT.

This clone was picked up many times. This rearrangement joins TRBV10-2 to TRBJ2-5; 11 nucleotides match TRBD2. Germline assignment: CDR1 WSHSY and CDR2 SAAADI. V trimming: 4 bases; J trimming: 7 bases; junction bases outside the gene matches: 8. This CDR3 is 15 amino acids long. The CDR3: CASSARLAGGWTQYF. DNA of the CDR3: TGCGCCAGCAGTGCTAGGCTAGCGGGGGGTTGGACCCAGTACTTC.

V is TRBV10-2 and J is TRBJ1-2; maybe TRBD1 (6 bases). The CDR3 is 15 amino acids. Germline V lookup: CDR1 WSHSY, CDR2 SAAADI. With 5 bases removed from V and 4 bases from J, the gap between germline ends came to 17 bases. The CDR3 loop is CASSKDGGACYGYTF. The DNA for the CDR3 is TGCGCCAGCAGTAAAGACGGGGGCGCGTGCTATGGCTACACCTTC.

Only a few counts were recorded for this clone. A much more abundant neighbour one base away suggests this may be a read error. Without the conserved terminal phenylalanine or tryptophan, this CDR3 likely stems from a read error. The chain carries TRBV28 and TRBJ2-2; D is perhaps TRBD1 (5 bases). Trimming stripped 6 bases from V and 3 bases from J, with 20 bases between. This CDR3 comprises 17 residues. CDR1 is MDHEN, CDR2 SYDVKM, per germline. The CDR3 sequence is CASSYPKALGDTGELFL. The DNA for the CDR3 is TGTGCCAGCAGCTATCCCAAGGCCCTAGGGGACACCGGGGAGCTGTTTCTT.

This clone was counted ten times or more. This rearrangement joins TRBV10-2 to TRBJ2-2, with D uncertain. The V gene's germline CDR1 is WSHSY and CDR2 SAAADI. Trimming stripped 0 bases from V and 1 base from J, with 9 bases between. The CDR3 has 16 amino acids. In DNA form, the CDR3 reads TGCGCCAGCAGTGAGTCGATAGGCCAGAACACCGGGGAGCTGTTTTTT. It codes for CASSESIGQNTGELFF.

In this sample, this clone turned up many times. The genes are TRBV18 and TRBJ2-6, with D possibly TRBD1 on 6 matching bases. The CDR3 length is 16 residues. V was trimmed by 4 bases and J by 0 bases, leaving 10 bases between them. The germline gives CDR1 KGHSH, CDR2 LQKENI. The CDR3 DNA reads TGTGCCAGCTCACGCCAACAGGGCTCTGGGGCCAACGTCCTGACTTTC. This gives the protein CASSRQQGSGANVLTF.

On this clone itself: A much bigger clone sits one base away, suggesting this may be a read error. The V call is TRBV7-2, the J call TRBJ2-3; 7 bases line up with TRBD2. The length of the CDR3 is 13 residues. Germline CDR1 is SGHTA and CDR2 is FQGNSA. CDR3 protein: CDSGMILTDTQYF. The DNA for the CDR3 is TGTGACAGCGGGATGATACTCACAGATACGCAGTATTTT.

This clone has a count of ten or more. The gene calls are TRBV7-9 and TRBJ1-2; TRBD1 is a possible D gene (6 bases). The CDR3 runs 15 residues. CDR1 SEHNR and CDR2 FQNEAQ come from the germline V gene (reference sequence). V was pared by 1 base and J by 2 bases, with 11 bases between. The CDR3 region has the DNA TGTGCCAGCAGCTTAGGGCAGGGGATGAACTATGGCTACACCTTC. As protein: CASSLGQGMNYGYTF.

This clone came up a few times. This sequence joins TRBV12-3 or TRBV12-4 and TRBJ1-4; a weak D match, TRBD1 (6 bases). V was trimmed by 6 bases and J by 7 bases, leaving 15 bases between them. CDR3 length: 14 residues. The CDR3 nucleotides read TGTGCCAGCAGGCTCGGACAGTTAGCTGAAAAACTGTTTTTT. This codes for CASRLGQLAEKLFF.

This clone showed up many times. The V and J genes are TRBV5-1 and TRBJ2-2, with a weak D call TRBD2 (5 bases). The CDR3 runs 15 residues. From germline, CDR1 is SGHRS and CDR2 YFSETQ. V lost 0 bases and J lost 5, with 11 bases in between. For the CDR3, the DNA is TGCGCCAGCAGCTTGGCGCTGGAGGTAACCGGGGAGCTGTTTTTT. Its translation is CASSLALEVTGELFF.

At least ten counts were recorded for this clone. This rearrangement joins TRBV19 to TRBJ2-5; D is undetermined. Looked up from germline, CDR1 is LNHDA and CDR2 is SQIVND (reference sequence). This CDR3 contains 14 residues. V lost 3 bases to trimming and J lost 4 bases, with 12 bases between them. CDR3 sequence reads: CASSITSIGETQYF. The CDR3 nucleotides read TGTGCCAGTAGTATTACTTCTATCGGAGAGACCCAGTACTTC.

This clone occurred a few times. The genes are TRBV18 and TRBJ2-1, with 10 bases that match TRBD1. Germline CDR1 KGHSH, CDR2 LQKENI. The CDR3 runs to 17 residues. Losses at the gene ends were 3 bases for V and 4 bases for J; bases not matched to a gene: 9. CDR3 in DNA: TGTGCCAGCTCACCTAGGGGTTGGACAGGGGGGTACAATGAGCAGTTCTTC. Translated, it gives CASSPRGWTGGYNEQFF.

This clone was seen repeatedly, ten times or more. The chain joins TRBV30 to TRBJ2-1, with D unresolved. The V and J ends lost 3 bases and 5 bases respectively, with 8 bases between them. Germline V gene sequence: CDR1 GTSNPN, CDR2 SVGIG (reference sequence). The CDR3 length is 12 residues. DNA of the CDR3: TGTGCCTGGAGCCCCGACCACAATGAGCAGTTCTTC. Translated: CAWSPDHNEQFF.

This clone was found many times. The gene calls are TRBV6-6 and TRBJ2-5; TRBD1 matches 7 bases. The trim removed 0 bases at V and 0 bases at J, leaving 7 bases unmatched. Germline CDR1 MNHNY, CDR2 SVGAGI (reference sequence). The CDR3 loop spans 17 amino acids. CDR3 DNA sequence: TGTGCCAGCAGTTACTCGACAGGGACACCGTACCAAGAGACCCAGTACTTC. Translation gives CASSYSTGTPYQETQYF.

This clone appeared a few times. The rearrangement joins TRBV28 to TRBJ1-6; 11 nucleotides align to TRBD1. In germline, CDR1 is MDHEN, CDR2 SYDVKM. The CDR3 has 18 residues. V shed 4 bases and J 2 bases; nucleotides not matched to a gene: 7. In nucleotides, the CDR3 is TGTGCCAGCAGTTCTTGGACAGGGGGCGTTACCTATAATTCACCCCTCCACTTT. Its translation is CASSSWTGGVTYNSPLHF.

In its sample, this clone was seen many times. The J gene is TRBJ2-3, the V gene TRBV7-9; D ambiguous. The CDR3 covers 10 residues. V was cut by 10 bases and J by 1 base, with 3 bases left in between. Germline V gene lookup returns CDR1 SEHNR and CDR2 FQNEAQ (reference sequence). The DNA of the CDR3 is TGTGCCACACGCACAGATACGCAGTATTTT. Its protein product is CATRTDTQYF.